This T cell receptor (beta chain) is drawn from a study of CD8+CD57+ T cells in acquired aplastic anemia (dated by TCRdb to the late 2010s). Context from the whole study: A mean of about 3.2 ug of DNA, ranging from roughly 0.2 to 27.4 ug, was extracted from sorted CD4+ and CD8+ cells. For healthy donor samples, the average read count was roughly 9.9 million for CD4+ cells and 11.0 million for CD8+ cells.

Study-level results and caveats: Between patients and healthy controls, no significant difference in CD8+ Simpson's diversity was found (P=0.060). Around 30 CD8+ CDR3 sequences were found to be shared between patients and controls, but these sequences appeared to be highly expressed in patients and within the immunodominant clones of the patients.

Profiling of TCR beta VDJ combinations and CDR3 sequences used genomic DNA as the template. An Illumina HiSeq 2000 was used for TCR repertoire sequencing. The source study handled its data this way. Repertoires were assessed using TRBV/TRBJ rearrangement plots, CDR3 size and DJ length profiles, and Simpson's diversity index. The immunodominant clone was defined as the most abundant DNA sequence in deep sequencing data. CDR3 amino acid sequences were checked for sharing between subjects and were compared against published repertoires and the VDJdb database. TCRdb trimmed the raw reads at Q25, called clones with MiXCR and kept productive beta chains. Rows with a matching CDR3 protein are joined into one entry that keeps the most common DNA and genes. In this record, the V and J calls reflect TCRdb's handling and not the investigators' own analysis. This sample holds more than 150,000 distinct CDR3 sequences; 35% to 50% were observed only once. The top ten constitute about 2.9% of the sample.

TCR repertoires of sorted CD4+ and CD8+ blood T cells from severe aplastic anemia patients and healthy subjects were deep-sequenced in the study. Ficoll-Paque density gradient centrifugation was used to isolate peripheral blood mononuclear cells. Before DNA extraction, CD4+ and CD8+ T cells were sorted by FACS or by magnetic beads. V loses 4 bases of germline sequence and J loses 0 bases, and the interval between the two ends is 12 bases. Inclusive of the bounding cysteine and phenylalanine, the CDR3 is 15 residues long. The retained sequence is limited to the CDR3, 45 bases, with the frame set at the first base. CDR1 and CDR2, per the germline V gene, are SGHRS and YFSETQ. This clonotype showed up many times. Its antigen is unknown. The input lacks base qualities; no much larger clone sits a single base away.

Recombination linked TRBV5-1 to TRBJ2-3; the D gene is perhaps TRBD1, on 5 matching bases. The TCR sequence derives from a human donor in good health. The specimen sequenced was sorted CD4+, CD8+, or CD8+CD57+ T cells (not recorded which) from PBMCs. The CDR3 loop reads CASSLDSPSTDTQYF. In nucleotides, the sequence is TGCGCCAGCAGCCTTGACAGTCCTAGCACAGATACGCAGTATTTT.